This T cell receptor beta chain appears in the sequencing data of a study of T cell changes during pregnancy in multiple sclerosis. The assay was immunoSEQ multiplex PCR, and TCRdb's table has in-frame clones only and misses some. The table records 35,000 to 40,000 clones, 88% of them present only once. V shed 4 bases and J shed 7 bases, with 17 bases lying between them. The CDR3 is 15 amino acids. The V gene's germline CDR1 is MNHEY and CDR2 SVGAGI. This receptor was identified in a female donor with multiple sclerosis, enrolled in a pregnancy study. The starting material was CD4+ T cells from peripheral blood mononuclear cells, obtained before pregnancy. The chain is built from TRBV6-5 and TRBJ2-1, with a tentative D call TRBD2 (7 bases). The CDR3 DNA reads TGTGCCAGCAGTTCAGGGGCGGGAGATCCGAATGAGCAGTTCTTC. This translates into CASSSGAGDPNEQFF.